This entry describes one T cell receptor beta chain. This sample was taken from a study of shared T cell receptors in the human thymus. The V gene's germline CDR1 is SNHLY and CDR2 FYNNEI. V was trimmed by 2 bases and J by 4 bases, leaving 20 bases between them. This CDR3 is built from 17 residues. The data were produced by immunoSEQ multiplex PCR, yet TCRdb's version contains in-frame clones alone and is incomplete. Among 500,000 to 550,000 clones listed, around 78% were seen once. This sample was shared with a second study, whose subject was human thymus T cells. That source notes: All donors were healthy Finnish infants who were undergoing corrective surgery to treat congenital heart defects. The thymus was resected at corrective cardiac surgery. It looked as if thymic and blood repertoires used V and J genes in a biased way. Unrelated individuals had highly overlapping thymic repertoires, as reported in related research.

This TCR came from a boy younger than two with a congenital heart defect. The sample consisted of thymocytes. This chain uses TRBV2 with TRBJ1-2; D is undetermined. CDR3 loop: CASSEFGLSHALYGYTF. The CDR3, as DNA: TGTGCCAGCAGTGAATTTGGCCTCTCCCATGCCCTCTATGGCTACACCTTC.